This entry lists 26 T cell receptor beta chains sequenced from one sample in a study of cytomegalovirus exposure and HLA in healthy donors. Primers for the PCR totalled 60 Vbeta and 13 Jbeta. Assay: immunoSEQ multiplex PCR; the TCRdb copy retains only in-frame clones and omits some. The sample has 140,000 or so clones, approximately 80% seen once. The sample was PBMCs. These receptors were obtained from a boy aged 2 to 10 in good health and CMV-seronegative.

This chain joins TRBV11-2 and TRBJ2-7, with D perhaps TRBD1 (6 bases). V was clipped by 4 bases and J by 4 bases, with 14 bases between them. From germline, CDR1 is SGHAT and CDR2 FQNNGV. The CDR3 covers 14 residues. The DNA for the CDR3 is TGTGCCAGCAGCTCAGTAGGGGGTCTGTACGAGCAGTACTTC. The encoded protein is CASSSVGGLYEQYF. Looking up the rest from reference TRBV11-2 and TRBJ2-7 gives the full variable domain: EAGVAQSPRYKIIEKRQSVAFWCNPISGHATLYWYQQILGQGPKLLIQFQNNGVVDDSQLPKDRFSAERLKGVDSTLKIQPAKLEDSAVYLCASSSVGGLYEQYFGPGTRLTVT.

The chain uses TRBV7-2 and TRBJ1-1, with D hard to call. V was pared by 5 bases and J by 0 bases, with 13 bases between. The CDR3 covers 15 residues. The germline V gene has CDR1 SGHTA and CDR2 FQGNSA. The chain's CDR3 is CASSPDLLMNTEAFF. In DNA form, the CDR3 reads TGTGCCAGCAGCCCAGATCTTCTTATGAACACTGAAGCTTTCTTT. The whole variable domain, filled in from reference TRBV7-2 and TRBJ1-1, reads GAGVSQSPSNKVTEKGKDVELRCDPISGHTALYWYRQSLGQGLEFLIYFQGNSAPDKSGLPSDRFSAERTGGSVSTLTIQRTQQEDSAVYLCASSPDLLMNTEAFFGQGTRLTVV.

The chain recombines TRBV15 with TRBJ2-5; D is unclear. The V end lost 1 base, the J end lost 5 bases, and 11 bases lay between the germline ends. The CDR3 is 14 residues long. Germline V gene lookup returns CDR1 LNHNV and CDR2 YYDKDF (reference sequence). The CDR3 sequence is CATSRAGYEETQYF. The CDR3 DNA sequence: TGTGCCACCAGCAGAGCGGGTTATGAGGAGACCCAGTACTTC.

This chain connects TRBV7-3 to TRBJ1-2, with D maybe TRBD1 (5 bases). The CDR3 runs 13 residues. In germline, CDR1 is SGHTA, CDR2 FQGTGA. The V and J ends lost 2 bases and 6 bases respectively, with 10 bases between them. CDR3 sequence: CASSLQGSDGYTF. The CDR3 coding sequence is TGTGCCAGCAGCTTACAGGGTTCGGATGGCTACACCTTC.

The V gene is TRBV29-1, the J gene TRBJ1-2; D is perhaps TRBD1 (5 bases). V was clipped by 3 bases and J by 1 base, with 9 bases between them. The CDR3 covers 13 residues. The germline V gene encodes CDR1 SQVTM and CDR2 ANQGSEA. CDR3 coding DNA: TGCAGCGTTGACCAGGGTGGTAACTATGGCTACACCTTC. The encoded protein is CSVDQGGNYGYTF.

This chain links TRBV21-1 with TRBJ2-2; the listed D gene, TRBD2, was not tested against the DNA. TRBV21-1 is labeled a pseudogene. The CDR3 loop spans 22 amino acids. The CDR3 sequence is CASRPVGRKDLAGVSSPGELFF. The DNA for the CDR3 is TGTGCCAGCCGACCCGTGGGCAGGAAAGATCTAGCGGGAGTATCATCCCCCGGGGAGCTGTTTTTT.

The chain joins TRBV4-1 to TRBJ1-4; D is unclear. Trimming removed 0 bases at V and 12 bases at J, with 17 bases between. The length of the CDR3 is 15 residues. In germline, CDR1 is MGHRA, CDR2 YSYEKL. CDR3 amino acids: CASSQDKGRGLELFF. The CDR3 DNA sequence: TGCGCCAGCAGCCAAGATAAGGGAAGAGGGCTGGAACTGTTTTTT.

The V and J genes are TRBV7-7 and TRBJ2-3; 9 bases match TRBD2. The CDR3 runs 15 residues. Germline CDR1 SSHAT, CDR2 FNYEAQ (reference sequence). Trimming took 5 bases from V and 5 from J; bases not matched to a gene: 8. CDR3 protein: CASSPAGGAGDTQYF. CDR3 nucleotide sequence: TGTGCCAGCAGCCCGGCGGGGGGGGCTGGAGATACGCAGTATTTT.

The chain employs TRBV7-2 and TRBJ2-5; maybe TRBD1 (6 bases). The CDR3 extends over 14 amino acids. V shed 5 bases and J shed 4 bases, with 14 bases lying between them. Germline V gene data show CDR1 as SGHTA and CDR2 as FQGNSA. The CDR3 loop is CASSPKGGPETQYF. CDR3 DNA sequence: TGTGCCAGCAGCCCGAAAGGGGGACCAGAGACCCAGTACTTC.

This sequence joins TRBV28 and TRBJ1-5; D not resolved. Germline loops: CDR1 MDHEN, CDR2 SYDVKM. CDR3 length: 10 amino acids. Trimming stripped 5 bases from V and 6 bases from J, with 2 bases between. The CDR3 DNA is TGTGCCAGCAGTCGTCAGCCCCAGCATTTT. Encoded protein: CASSRQPQHF.

This clone was found once. The CDR3 spells CASSPLGLAGGSNSSYEQYF. CDR3 in DNA: TGTGCCAGCTCACCACTCGGACTAGCGGGGGGTTCAAATAGCTCCTACGAGCAGTACTTC. The chain carries TRBV18 and TRBJ2-7; 14 bases are shared with TRBD2. V was pared by 1 base and J by 0 bases, with 11 bases of the junction left unmatched. Germline assignment: CDR1 KGHSH and CDR2 LQKENI. The CDR3 sequence is 20 residues long.

In its sample, this clone was seen a few times. This rearrangement joins TRBV6-1 to TRBJ2-7; 12 nucleotides align to TRBD1. This CDR3 is built from 16 residues. With 4 bases clipped from V and 5 bases from J, the junction kept 9 bases outside the gene matches. Germline CDR1 is MNHNS and CDR2 is SASEGT. CDR3 sequence reads: CASSATIGTGGHEQYF. CDR3 coding DNA: TGTGCCAGCAGTGCCACCATCGGGACAGGGGGCCACGAGCAGTACTTC.

This chain links TRBV11-3 with TRBJ2-5, with 8 nucleotides matching TRBD1. This CDR3 comprises 13 residues. Per germline, CDR1 SGHNT and CDR2 YENEEA. V dropped 4 bases and J dropped 5; count of bases not matched to a gene: 3. CDR3 in amino acids: CASSSDREETQYF. In nucleotides, the CDR3 is TGTGCCAGCAGCTCGGACAGGGAGGAGACCCAGTACTTC.

With regard to this clone: The sample holds other DNA sequences that translate to the same CDR3. The chain employs TRBV19 and TRBJ2-7; a weak D match, TRBD1 (5 bases). V was trimmed by 4 bases and J by 3 bases, leaving 10 bases between them. The germline gives CDR1 LNHDA, CDR2 SQIVND (reference sequence). This CDR3 comprises 13 residues. The CDR3 loop reads CASSTGQGYEQYF. The DNA for the CDR3 is TGTGCCAGTAGTACCGGACAAGGCTACGAGCAGTACTTC.

The chain joins TRBV7-2 to TRBJ2-7; 14 nucleotides line up with TRBD2. Germline V gene lookup returns CDR1 SGHTA and CDR2 FQGNSA. V shed 5 bases and J 2 bases; nucleotides not matched to a gene: 8. This CDR3 spans 17 amino acids. The CDR3 here is CASSPKTSGRVAYEQYF. The CDR3 bases are TGTGCCAGCAGCCCGAAGACTAGCGGGAGGGTAGCCTACGAGCAGTACTTC.

This clone was detected only a few times. The chain combines TRBV7-2 with TRBJ1-2, with 9 bases fitting TRBD1. The CDR3 extends over 16 amino acids. Trimming at V came to 5 bases and at J to 6 bases, leaving 13 bases not matched to a gene. Germline V CDR1 and CDR2: SGHTA, FQGNSA. CDR3 amino acids: CASSTTTGQGVHGYTF. The CDR3 nucleotides are TGTGCCAGCAGCACAACAACGGGACAGGGAGTCCATGGCTACACCTTC. The whole variable domain, filled in from reference TRBV7-2 and TRBJ1-2, reads GAGVSQSPSNKVTEKGKDVELRCDPISGHTALYWYRQSLGQGLEFLIYFQGNSAPDKSGLPSDRFSAERTGGSVSTLTIQRTQQEDSAVYLCASSTTTGQGVHGYTFGSGTRLTVV.

This clone was counted a few times. V gene TRBV21-1 combines with J gene TRBJ2-5; the D call TRBD1 from the table was never checked on the DNA. TRBV21-1 is a pseudogene. The length of the CDR3 is 17 residues. CDR3 DNA: TGTGCCAGCAGCACCCAGGGGGGGACAGGGGGACAAGAGACCCAGTACTTC. It is translated as CASSTQGGTGGQETQYF.

The chain links TRBV19 to TRBJ2-4; maybe TRBD2 (7 bases). With 4 bases removed from V and 0 bases from J, the gap between germline ends came to 13 bases. The CDR3 has 16 residues. The V gene's germline CDR1 is LNHDA and CDR2 SQIVND (reference sequence). This chain's CDR3 is CASSKGGLEAKNIQYF. The CDR3 DNA reads TGTGCCAGTAGTAAGGGGGGGTTGGAAGCCAAAAACATTCAGTACTTC. Full variable domain (rest looked up from reference TRBV19 and TRBJ2-4): DGGITQSPKYLFRKEGQNVTLSCEQNLNHDAMYWYRQDPGQGLRLIYYSQIVNDFQKGDIAEGYSVSREKKESFPLTVTSAQKNPTAFYLCASSKGGLEAKNIQYFGAGTRLSVL.

V is TRBV2 and J is TRBJ2-7; D perhaps matches TRBD1 (6 bases). CDR1 and CDR2 from the germline V gene are SNHLY and FYNNEI. CDR3 length equals 13 residues. V was clipped by 8 bases and J by 4 bases, with 15 bases between them. Here the CDR3 reads CASVLGARYEQYF. In nucleotides, the CDR3 is TGTGCCAGCGTGCTGGGGGCGCGATACGAGCAGTACTTC.

The V call is TRBV11-2, the J call TRBJ1-4; D gene ambiguous. The CDR3 is made up of 17 amino acids. CDR1 and CDR2 from the germline V gene are SGHAT and FQNNGV. V lost 4 bases and J 8 bases, leaving 23 bases between the germline ends. The DNA of the CDR3 is TGTGCCAGCAGCTCTTTTCGAGGGAAGGGTCTTAGAGAAAAACTGTTTTTT. Protein product: CASSSFRGKGLREKLFF.

This chain joins TRBV4-3 and TRBJ1-2; 7 bases map to TRBD1. This CDR3 has 15 residues. J lost 2 bases, V lost 4 bases, and 7 bases had no gene match. Germline assignment: CDR1 LGHNA and CDR2 YSLEER. The CDR3 region has the DNA TGCGCCAGCAGCCGAGAGAGGACAGGCAACTATGGCTACACCTTC. The encoded protein is CASSRERTGNYGYTF.

The chain carries TRBV29-1 and TRBJ1-1; tentatively, D is TRBD1 (6 bases). Per germline, CDR1 SQVTM and CDR2 ANQGSEA. Trimming took off 6 bases at V and 2 bases at J, with 13 bases between the two ends. The CDR3 is made up of 13 amino acids. In DNA form, the CDR3 reads TGCAGCGTCGAGAGGACAGAAAACACTGAAGCTTTCTTT. Amino acid sequence: CSVERTENTEAFF.

The rearrangement links TRBV5-1 to TRBJ2-1; 13 bases are shared with TRBD2. The ends lost 4 bases at V and 4 bases at J; junction bases unmatched: 2. There are 15 residues in the CDR3. The germline gives CDR1 SGHRS, CDR2 YFSETQ. The CDR3 protein is CASSPGLAGYNEQFF. CDR3 coding DNA: TGCGCCAGCAGCCCGGGACTAGCGGGGTACAATGAGCAGTTCTTC.

The chain is built from TRBV28 and TRBJ2-2, with D possibly matching TRBD1 (5 bases). CDR3 length: 14 amino acids. Trimming shortened V by 6 bases and J by 5 bases, and 13 bases separated the two germline ends. From germline, CDR1 is MDHEN and CDR2 SYDVKM. CDR3 sequence reads: CASRSAGSTGELFF. The CDR3 bases are TGTGCCAGCAGATCCGCAGGGTCGACCGGGGAGCTGTTTTTT.

This clone occurred a few times. This chain connects TRBV28 to TRBJ2-5; possibly TRBD1 for D (5 bases). The J call may be wrong; the DNA end is better matched by TRBJ2-7. Per the germline V gene, CDR1 is MDHEN and CDR2 is SYDVKM. The CDR3 is 14 amino acids. The CDR3: CASNPSGQHYEQYF. In DNA form, the CDR3 reads TGTGCCAGCAACCCCTCAGGGCAACACTACGAGCAGTACTTC.

The sample holds a few counts of this clone. The V call is TRBV15, the J call TRBJ2-5; D is unclear. Germline V gene data show CDR1 as LNHNV and CDR2 as YYDKDF (reference sequence). The germline V and J ends were trimmed by 0 bases and 2 bases, with 10 bases remaining between them. CDR3 length equals 15 residues. The DNA of the CDR3 is TGTGCCACCAGCAGAGATCGTGGCTTGCAAGAGACCCAGTACTTC. Translation gives CATSRDRGLQETQYF.